One and the same sample provided the 25 T cell receptor beta chains below, sequenced in a study of CD8 T cells in ankylosing spondylitis. Whole-study findings and limits: About 8 highly homologous variants made up a TCR beta motif, and this motif appeared characteristic of ankylosing spondylitis blood.

Each CDR3 protein gets one entry after TCRdb re-called the 5' RACE reads with MiXCR. The sample consists of roughly 440,000 distinct CDR3 sequences, approximately 17% of them appearing once. No antigen has been assigned to these receptors. Specimen: blood, either unsorted or a sorted T cell fraction (not recorded which). These receptors were collected from a male donor with ankylosing spondylitis.

J is TRBJ2-7 and V is TRBV15; weak D call: TRBD1 (5 bases). CDR3 size: 14 residues. Germline V gene sequence: CDR1 LNHNV, CDR2 YYDKDF (reference sequence). V dropped 7 bases and J dropped 3 bases, with 16 bases sitting between them. CDR3 amino acids: CATKPIAQGYEQYF. CDR3 bases: TGTGCCACCAAACCAATCGCCCAGGGCTACGAGCAGTACTTC.

In its sample, this clonotype was seen a few times. The chain combines TRBV6-2 or TRBV6-3 with TRBJ2-7; D is undetermined. V was shortened by 4 bases and J by 3 bases, with 10 bases between the two germline ends. In germline, CDR1 is MNHEY, CDR2 SVGEGT. This CDR3 comprises 13 residues. CDR3 nucleotides: TGTGCCAGCAGTTCAACAGCTAACTACGAGCAGTACTTC. Residues: CASSSTANYEQYF.

This clonotype was detected many times. DNA of the CDR3: TGTGCCAGCAGCTTTGGGGGGGCAGAGGCTTTCTTT. This sequence encodes CASSFGGAEAFF. This sequence joins TRBV12-3 or TRBV12-4 and TRBJ1-1; the D gene is possibly TRBD1 (6 bases). The V gene lost 6 bases and the J gene lost 11 bases, with 16 bases spanning the gap. The CDR3 is 12 residues long.

This clonotype was observed a handful of times. This chain connects TRBV5-1 to TRBJ2-3; D may be TRBD2 (7 bases). Germline lookup yields CDR1 SGHRS and CDR2 YFSETQ. This CDR3 is built from 14 residues. The germline V and J ends were trimmed by 6 bases and 6 bases, with 17 bases remaining between them. The CDR3 protein is CASTEGGIRDTQYF. DNA of the CDR3: TGCGCCAGCACCGAGGGGGGGATCCGGGATACGCAGTATTTT.

The chain uses TRBV5-1 and TRBJ2-2; TRBD1 matches at 7 bases. V shed 3 bases, J shed 6 bases, and the junction held 5 bases outside the gene matches. Germline V lookup: CDR1 SGHRS, CDR2 YFSETQ. The CDR3 runs to 14 residues. The CDR3 DNA follows: TGCGCCAGCAGCTACAGGGGTCTTTCCGGGGAGCTGTTTTTT. Protein product: CASSYRGLSGELFF.

This clonotype has a handful of counts. V is TRBV15 and J is TRBJ2-1; 9 bases match TRBD2. V lost 5 bases to trimming and J lost 5 bases; unmatched junction nucleotides: 7. Germline CDR1 is LNHNV and CDR2 is YYDKDF (reference sequence). The CDR3 has 15 residues. The DNA for the CDR3 is TGTGCCACCAGCCCCCGCGGGAGGGAAGACAATGAGCAGTTCTTC. Amino acid sequence: CATSPRGREDNEQFF.

The chain recombines TRBV11-2 with TRBJ1-1; D gene ambiguous. CDR1 and CDR2 (germline): SGHAT, FQNNGV. The CDR3 consists of 13 residues. V shed 7 bases and J shed 6 bases, with 15 bases lying between them. The CDR3 DNA reads as TGTGCCAGCAATTCCCGACCAGCACCTGAAGCTTTCTTT. Protein product: CASNSRPAPEAFF.

V gene TRBV10-2 combines with J gene TRBJ2-7, with unresolved D. The length of the CDR3 is 12 residues. V lost 4 bases to trimming and J lost 6 bases, with 10 bases between them. Germline lookup yields CDR1 WSHSY and CDR2 SAAADI. The CDR3 coding sequence is TGCGCCAGCAGTGGGGCAGCCCTCGAGCAGTACTTC. Translation: CASSGAALEQYF.

This clonotype was detected only a few times. The chain employs TRBV20-1 and TRBJ2-1; D not resolved. V was clipped by 6 bases and J by 4 bases, with 10 bases between them. The CDR3 sequence is 12 residues long. Germline V gene lookup returns CDR1 DFQATT and CDR2 SNEGSKA (reference sequence). The CDR3, as DNA: TGCAGTGCCAAAAACCCTTACAATGAGCAGTTCTTC. Its protein is CSAKNPYNEQFF.

This clonotype was counted only a few times. V usage is TRBV5-1 and J usage is TRBJ2-7; TRBD1 or TRBD2 may be the D gene (5 bases each). In germline, CDR1 is SGHRS, CDR2 YFSETQ. The ends were cut back, 0 bases at V and 7 bases at J, with 20 bases in the middle. The CDR3 sequence is 16 residues long. CDR3 amino acids: CASSLEGDGTLREQYF. The CDR3 bases are TGCGCCAGCAGCTTGGAAGGAGACGGGACCCTACGAGAGCAGTACTTC.

The CDR3 DNA sequence: TGTGCCACCGACAGCACAGATACGCAGTATTTT. Its protein product is CATDSTDTQYF. The chain joins TRBV24-1 to TRBJ2-3; D is unclear. V was cut by 9 bases and J by 0 bases, with 3 bases left in between. Germline V lookup: CDR1 KGHDR, CDR2 SFDVKD. The CDR3 covers 11 residues.

This clonotype has a handful of counts. J is TRBJ2-2 and V is TRBV12-3 or TRBV12-4; possible D gene TRBD2, 5 bases. The CDR3 is 15 residues long. The ends were cut back, 7 bases at V and 1 base at J, with 13 bases in the middle. The CDR3 here is CASKEVAMNTGELFF. CDR3 coding DNA: TGTGCCAGCAAGGAGGTAGCGATGAACACCGGGGAGCTGTTTTTT.

The table lists this clonotype with a few counts. This chain links TRBV10-3 with TRBJ2-7, with a tentative D call TRBD2 (7 bases). Trimming took off 2 bases at V and 2 bases at J, with 13 bases between the two ends. The CDR3 is 15 residues long. The germline V gene has CDR1 ENHRY and CDR2 SYGVKD. The CDR3 loop is CAISEGEGVTYEQYF. CDR3 bases: TGTGCCATCAGTGAGGGGGAGGGGGTGACCTACGAGCAGTACTTC.

This chain connects TRBV7-6 to TRBJ2-1, with a possible D match to TRBD1 (8 bases). V lost 1 base and J lost 3, with 19 bases in between. CDR3 length: 18 residues. CDR1 is SGHVS, CDR2 FNYEAQ, per germline. The CDR3 region is CASSLVGGATGGYNEQFF. As DNA, the CDR3 is TGTGCCAGCAGCTTAGTAGGGGGGGCTACAGGGGGCTACAATGAGCAGTTCTTC.

Only a few counts were recorded for this clonotype. The J gene is TRBJ1-4, the V gene TRBV5-8, with 10 bases lining up with TRBD1. The germline V gene has CDR1 SGHTS and CDR2 YDEGEE. The CDR3 is 16 residues long. V dropped 0 bases and J dropped 6; count of bases not matched to a gene: 5. DNA for the CDR3: TGTGCCAGCAGCTTGGGTTACGGGACAGGGGATGAAAAACTGTTTTTT. This codes for CASSLGYGTGDEKLFF.

This clonotype appeared a few times. V usage is TRBV18 and J usage is TRBJ2-3; TRBD1 is a possible D gene (5 bases). Germline V gives CDR1 KGHSH, CDR2 LQKENI. The V end was cut by 1 base, the J end by 3 bases, with 8 bases between. CDR3 length: 14 residues. The chain's CDR3 is CASSPQAGTDTQYF. CDR3 nucleotide sequence: TGTGCCAGCTCACCACAGGCAGGGACAGATACGCAGTATTTT.

This clonotype came up a few times. Compared with germline, one end of the junction differs, possibly owing to a read error. V usage is TRBV6-5 and J usage is TRBJ2-7, with 8 bases aligning to TRBD1. The CDR3 has 11 residues. Per germline, CDR1 MNHEY and CDR2 SVGAGI. This chain's CDR3 is CPRGHWYEQYF. Here the CDR3 DNA reads TGTCCCAGGGGGCATTGGTACGAGCAGTACTTC.

The V and J genes are TRBV18 and TRBJ1-1; D may be TRBD1 (5 bases). Germline V gives CDR1 KGHSH, CDR2 LQKENI. Between the trimmed V and J ends, which lost 3 bases and 1 base, there was a span of 15 bases. This CDR3 spans 16 amino acids. In DNA form, the CDR3 reads TGTGCCAGCTCACCGGAGCTCCCTGGGGGGAACACTGAAGCTTTCTTT. Encoded protein: CASSPELPGGNTEAFF.

This chain links TRBV20-1 with TRBJ2-3; D assignment may be TRBD1 or TRBD2 (6 bases each). The germline CDR1 and CDR2 sequences are DFQATT and SNEGSKA (reference sequence). V was clipped by 6 bases and J by 1 base, with 17 bases between them. This CDR3 contains 15 residues. The CDR3 here is CSASGASTGTDTQYF. CDR3 coding DNA: TGCAGTGCCTCGGGGGCTAGCACGGGCACAGATACGCAGTATTTT.

This clonotype was seen a handful of times. The rearrangement uses TRBV9 and TRBJ2-3; 7 nucleotides match TRBD2. CDR3 size: 15 residues. Germline V gene lookup returns CDR1 SGDLS and CDR2 YYNGEE. Germline trimming cut 0 bases from V and 5 bases from J; bases unmatched to any gene: 6. CDR3 sequence: CASSVVGTTKDTQYF. CDR3 DNA sequence: TGTGCCAGCAGCGTAGTTGGGACTACTAAAGATACGCAGTATTTT.

The chain couples TRBV5-6 to TRBJ2-1; maybe TRBD1 (6 bases). The CDR3 has 15 amino acids. Germline CDR1 reads SGHDT; CDR2 reads YYEEEE. V was cut by 4 bases and J by 0 bases, with 11 bases left in between. CDR3 region: CASSPADSSYNEQFF. CDR3 in DNA: TGTGCCAGCAGCCCCGCGGACAGCTCCTACAATGAGCAGTTCTTC.

This clonotype was seen a handful of times. J is TRBJ2-1 and V is TRBV20-1; the match to TRBD2 covers 12 bases. CDR3 length: 17 amino acids. V was clipped by 0 bases and J by 5 bases; unmatched bases: 8. Germline V gives CDR1 DFQATT, CDR2 SNEGSKA (reference sequence). CDR3 nucleotide sequence: TGCAGTGCTAGAGATTTTGGACTAGCGGGGTCCAACAATGAGCAGTTCTTC. Amino acid sequence: CSARDFGLAGSNNEQFF.

The gene calls are TRBV20-1 and TRBJ1-5; D remains ambiguous. There are 12 residues in the CDR3. From germline, CDR1 is DFQATT and CDR2 SNEGSKA (reference sequence). Trimming pared 4 bases from V and 3 bases from J, leaving 7 bases between. DNA for the CDR3: TGCAGTGCTATGTTTCCCAATCAGCCCCAGCATTTT. This encodes CSAMFPNQPQHF.

The J gene is TRBJ2-7, the V gene TRBV18; D unresolved. Germline loops: CDR1 KGHSH, CDR2 LQKENI. The CDR3 covers 13 residues. The ends were cut back, 2 bases at V and 3 bases at J, with 8 bases in the middle. The DNA of the CDR3 is TGTGCCAGCTCACCATTGGAAAGCTACGAGCAGTACTTC. Its protein product is CASSPLESYEQYF.

This clonotype was seen a few times. The chain combines TRBV29-1 with TRBJ2-7; D is unclear. V was clipped by 8 bases and J by 3 bases, with 11 bases between them. Germline CDR1 SQVTM, CDR2 ANQGSEA. There are 11 residues in the CDR3. CDR3 sequence reads: CSSRYGYEQYF. The CDR3 DNA follows: TGCAGCTCCCGTTACGGCTACGAGCAGTACTTC.